A selection of T cell receptor beta chains follows, all from one sample in a study of molecular identifiers for immune sequencing clone quantification. TCRdb processed the PCR reads anew with MiXCR; each CDR3 protein has one entry. The table records over 600,000 distinct CDR3 sequences, just under 20% of them present only once. Input material: naive CD8+ T cells from blood, with Jurkat cell RNA spiked in. The receptors shown here come from a human donor in good health. Some libraries in this study had Jurkat cell RNA spiked in. The CDR3 runs from the conserved cysteine through the conserved F or W. The D gene is left open where the match is weak. Rows may omit the clone size; those that give it use once, few, many or a size class.

size,J,V,D,CDR3,DNA
NA,TRBJ2-5,TRBV18,NA,CASSPPSERFFKETQYF,TGTGCCAGCTCACCACCGTCGGAGCGATTTTTTAAAGAGACCCAGTACTTC
many,TRBJ2-7,TRBV5-4,TRBD2,CASSHVASGDYEQYF,TGTGCCAGCAGCCATGTGGCTAGCGGAGACTACGAGCAGTACTTC
many,TRBJ2-7,TRBV5-1,NA,CASSWVAAKGEQYF,TGCGCCAGCAGCTGGGTGGCAGCCAAGGGCGAGCAGTACTTC
NA,TRBJ2-1,TRBV12-3/TRBV12-4,NA,CASSKRSSYNEQFF,TGTGCCAGCAGTAAGAGGAGCTCCTACAATGAGCAGTTCTTC
many,TRBJ2-7,TRBV27,NA,CASSFRGETYEQYF,TGTGCCAGCAGTTTTAGAGGGGAAACCTACGAGCAGTACTTC
few,TRBJ2-7,TRBV9,TRBD1,CASSVGGGTGVYEQYF,TGTGCCAGCAGCGTAGGTGGAGGGACAGGGGTTTACGAGCAGTACTTC
many,TRBJ2-3,TRBV20-1,NA,CSAEDTTGTDTQYF,TGCAGTGCCGAAGACACTACGGGCACAGATACGCAGTATTTT
many,TRBJ2-3,TRBV7-8,NA,CASSFMVRGGPTDTQYF,TGTGCCAGCAGCTTCATGGTCCGTGGGGGGCCCACAGATACGCAGTATTTT
many,TRBJ2-3,TRBV4-1,NA,CASSQESGRTDTQYF,TGCGCCAGCAGCCAAGAAAGCGGCAGAACAGATACGCAGTATTTT
few,TRBJ2-7,TRBV19,NA,CASSAGTQDYEQYF,TGTGCCAGTAGTGCCGGGACGCAAGACTACGAGCAGTACTTC
few,TRBJ2-1,TRBV25-1,NA,CASSEPGRGYNEQFF,TGTGCCAGCAGTGAGCCCGGGAGAGGCTACAATGAGCAGTTCTTC
many,TRBJ2-5,TRBV5-1,NA,CASSLERFLGETQYF,TGCGCCAGCAGCCTAGAGAGGTTTCTCGGGGAGACCCAGTACTTC
few,TRBJ2-7,TRBV4-1,NA,CASSQEGNSYYEQYF,TGCGCCAGCAGCCAAGAAGGGAACAGTTACTACGAGCAGTACTTC
NA,TRBJ1-2,TRBV7-2,NA,CASRGSGTGYTF,TGTGCCAGCAGAGGATCAGGTACCGGCTACACCTTC
many,TRBJ1-4,TRBV3-1,NA,CASSNRQNLAEKLFF,TGTGCCAGCAGCAATCGACAGAACCTCGCTGAAAAACTGTTTTTT
NA,TRBJ2-1,TRBV24-1,TRBD1,CATSDPPAGTGHEQFF,TGTGCCACCAGTGATCCTCCCGCCGGGACAGGGCATGAGCAGTTCTTC
many,TRBJ2-1,TRBV11-1,NA,CASSLPYTGSEQFF,TGTGCCAGCAGCTTACCCTATACCGGGAGTGAGCAGTTCTTC
many,TRBJ1-5,TRBV5-1,TRBD1,CASSSSGQGNQPQHF,TGCGCCAGCAGCTCTTCCGGACAGGGCAATCAGCCCCAGCATTTT
once,TRBJ2-3,TRBV4-3,NA,CAGTDSLYTVTQYF,TGCGCCGGCACTGACAGTTTATACACAGTTACGCAGTATTTT
many,TRBJ2-5,TRBV28,NA,CASSVSWGKETQYF,TGTGCCAGCAGCGTTAGTTGGGGGAAAGAGACCCAGTACTTC
many,TRBJ2-2,TRBV6-5,NA,CASQRYRTGELFF,TGTGCCAGCCAACGGTATAGGACCGGGGAGCTGTTTTTT
NA,TRBJ1-1,TRBV27,TRBD1,CASSLLPGTGGTEAFF,TGTGCCAGCAGTTTACTACCCGGGACAGGGGGCACTGAAGCTTTCTTT
NA,TRBJ2-2,TRBV7-9,TRBD1,CASRPDRGLGGELFF,TGTGCCAGCAGACCGGACAGGGGGCTTGGCGGGGAGCTGTTTTTT
few,TRBJ2-1,TRBV6-5,TRBD1,CASSSTDRGPYNEQFF,TGTGCCAGCAGTTCCACGGACAGGGGGCCCTACAATGAGCAGTTCTTC
NA,TRBJ1-5,TRBV4-2,NA,CASSQHREDSLGNQPQHF,TGTGCCAGCAGCCAACACCGCGAGGACAGTTTGGGCAATCAGCCCCAGCATTTT
many,TRBJ1-6,TRBV7-2,NA,CASSLATPSYNSPLHF,TGTGCCAGCAGCTTAGCGACCCCATCCTATAATTCACCCCTCCACTTT
many,TRBJ2-3,TRBV27,NA,CASSYGTPDTQYF,TGTGCCAGCAGTTACGGGACCCCAGACACGCAGTATTTT
NA,TRBJ2-1,TRBV9,NA,CASSVSRGQESHEQFF,TGTGCCAGCAGCGTATCGAGGGGTCAGGAGTCCCATGAGCAGTTCTTC